This entry lists 13 T cell receptor beta chains sequenced from one sample in a study of blood T cell repertoires in COVID-19. Clones were read by immunoSEQ multiplex PCR, and TCRdb kept only the in-frame ones, dropping some. The sample holds 200,000 or so clones, roughly three quarters seen once. Input material: peripheral blood. The receptors were gathered from a man aged 60 to 69 with active or convalescent COVID-19.

V is TRBV7-2 and J is TRBJ2-7; D is uncertain. This CDR3 contains 14 residues. V lost 5 bases and J 0 bases, leaving 11 bases between the germline ends. Germline lookup yields CDR1 SGHTA and CDR2 FQGNSA. Here the CDR3 reads CASSNSRSSYEQYF. The DNA of the CDR3 is TGTGCCAGCAGCAATTCTAGGAGCTCCTACGAGCAGTACTTC.

This chain uses TRBV7-2 with TRBJ2-7, with 7 bases that match TRBD1. Germline lookup yields CDR1 SGHTA and CDR2 FQGNSA. CDR3 length equals 14 residues. Trimming cost V 7 bases and J 0 bases; bases outside gene matches: 6. The chain's CDR3 is CASKSGTASYEQYF. CDR3 in DNA: TGTGCCAGCAAATCCGGGACAGCCTCCTACGAGCAGTACTTC.

The chain has TRBV12-3 or TRBV12-4 and TRBJ1-2; D call uncertain. The CDR3 has 11 amino acids. V was trimmed by 6 bases and J by 8 bases, leaving 10 bases between them. CDR3 in amino acids: CASRGSRGYTF. The CDR3 nucleotides are TGTGCCAGCAGGGGCAGCCGGGGCTACACCTTC.

The V call is TRBV6-2 or TRBV6-3, the J call TRBJ2-1; the match to TRBD2 covers 8 bases. After removal of 5 bases from V and 10 bases from J, the junction contained 13 bases not matched to a gene. Germline CDR1 and CDR2: MNHEY and SVGEGT. This CDR3 comprises 15 residues. The CDR3 loop is CASSPRVAGSREQFF. Here the CDR3 DNA reads TGTGCCAGCAGTCCCCGAGTAGCGGGATCGAGGGAGCAGTTCTTC.

V is TRBV7-9 and J is TRBJ1-2; 7 nucleotides align to TRBD1. The germline V gene has CDR1 SEHNR and CDR2 FQNEAQ (reference sequence). This CDR3 has 13 residues. Trimming took 5 bases from V and 7 from J; bases not matched to a gene: 7. The CDR3 region has the DNA TGTGCCAGCAGCGCGAGACAGGGAGGTGGCTACACCTTC. Translating gives CASSARQGGGYTF. The variable domain in full, with the rest retrieved from reference TRBV7-9 and TRBJ1-2, is DTGVSQNPRHKITKRGQNVTFRCDPISEHNRLYWYRQTLGQGPEFLTYFQNEAQLEKSRLLSDRFSAERPKGSFSTLEIQRTEQGDSAMYLCASSARQGGGYTFGSGTRLTVV.

The gene calls are TRBV28 and TRBJ2-2, with 10 nucleotides matching TRBD2. Trimming cost V 2 bases and J 6 bases; bases outside gene matches: 3. Germline V gene data show CDR1 as MDHEN and CDR2 as SYDVKM. CDR3 length: 15 residues. The CDR3 loop reads CASSLNSGRSGELFF. The CDR3 nucleotides are TGTGCCAGCAGTTTAAATAGCGGGAGGTCCGGGGAGCTGTTTTTT.

The V and J genes are TRBV7-9 and TRBJ1-1; a possible D gene is TRBD1 (5 bases). Per the germline V gene, CDR1 is SEHNR and CDR2 is FQNEAQ (reference sequence). V dropped 1 base and J dropped 2 bases, with 8 bases sitting between them. CDR3 length: 14 residues. The CDR3 sequence: CASSLVTGNTEAFF. The CDR3 DNA sequence: TGTGCCAGCAGCTTAGTAACAGGCAACACTGAAGCTTTCTTT. Together with reference TRBV7-9 and TRBJ1-1, the CDR3 gives the full variable domain: DTGVSQNPRHKITKRGQNVTFRCDPISEHNRLYWYRQTLGQGPEFLTYFQNEAQLEKSRLLSDRFSAERPKGSFSTLEIQRTEQGDSAMYLCASSLVTGNTEAFFGQGTRLTVV.

V usage is TRBV12-3 or TRBV12-4 and J usage is TRBJ2-5, with TRBD1 identical over 9 bases. CDR3 size: 13 residues. J lost 6 bases, V lost 5 bases, and 4 bases had no gene match. The CDR3 spells CASSTGGIKTQYF. The CDR3 DNA sequence: TGTGCCAGCAGTACAGGGGGCATCAAGACCCAGTACTTC.

The V and J genes are TRBV20-1 and TRBJ2-7, with D tentatively TRBD2 (5 bases). Germline V gene sequence: CDR1 DFQATT, CDR2 SNEGSKA (reference sequence). The CDR3 spans 11 residues. The CDR3 sequence: CSSGKSYEQYF. CDR3 DNA: TGCAGCTCGGGAAAGAGCTACGAGCAGTACTTC.

The J gene is TRBJ1-4, the V gene TRBV28; TRBD1 aligns across 7 bases. The V gene's germline CDR1 is MDHEN and CDR2 SYDVKM. J was trimmed by 8 bases and V by 4 bases; bases with no gene match: 10. This CDR3 is built from 15 residues. The DNA of the CDR3 is TGTGCCAGCAGTTCCCCGACAGGGAGAGAGGAAAAACTGTTTTTT. Residues: CASSSPTGREEKLFF.

This chain links TRBV15 with TRBJ2-1; possible D gene TRBD2, 5 bases. Germline CDR1 reads LNHNV; CDR2 reads YYDKDF (reference sequence). CDR3 length: 15 residues. Trimming stripped 8 bases from V and 3 bases from J, with 17 bases between. CDR3 in amino acids: CATRRAAENYNEQFF. The CDR3 region has the DNA TGTGCCACCCGGCGTGCAGCGGAAAACTACAATGAGCAGTTCTTC.

This sequence joins TRBV18 and TRBJ1-6, with 8 bases matching TRBD1. Germline loops: CDR1 KGHSH, CDR2 LQKENI. Germline trimming cut 1 base from V and 6 bases from J; bases unmatched to any gene: 5. CDR3 length: 16 residues. CDR3 region: CASSPRPGQVNSPLHF. For the CDR3, the DNA is TGTGCCAGCTCACCACGTCCGGGACAGGTTAATTCACCCCTCCACTTT. Supplemented by reference TRBV18 and TRBJ1-6, the full variable domain reads NAGVMQNPRHLVRRRGQEARLRCSPMKGHSHVYWYRQLPEEGLKFMVYLQKENIIDESGMPKERFSAEFPKEGPSILRIQQVVRGDSAAYFCASSPRPGQVNSPLHFGNGTRLTVT.

CDR3 in amino acids: CASRSGRSAGNEQFF. CDR3 bases: TGCGCCAGCAGGAGCGGGAGGTCCGCGGGCAATGAGCAGTTCTTC. The gene calls are TRBV5-1 and TRBJ2-1, with TRBD2 matching 9 bases. The V gene end was trimmed by 5 bases and the J gene end by 6 bases; junction bases not matched to a gene: 9. The CDR3 is 15 amino acids. The germline V gene has CDR1 SGHRS and CDR2 YFSETQ.